This T cell receptor (beta chain) was sequenced for a study of siplizumab effects on memory and regulatory T cells. General observations from the study: There appeared to be greater diversity in naive T cells than in memory cells, and naive T cells seemed major contributors to the alloresponse.

V was clipped by 1 base and J by 2 bases, with 6 bases between them. This CDR3 comprises 14 residues. CDR1 is KGHSY and CDR2 is FQNENV in the germline V gene. Sequencing used immunoSEQ multiplex PCR; TCRdb keeps in-frame clones, though not all of them. The repertoire includes some 100,000 clones, approximately 90% of them detected once, and 0.75% sits in the top ten. Of note for this clone: Its antigen is not known.

The chain is built from TRBV16 and TRBJ1-5; D not resolved. The sequenced sample consisted of Tregs sorted from blood. The sequence came from a human donor in good health. In nucleotides, the CDR3 is TGTGCCAGCAGCCAATACATCCGCAATCAGCCCCAGCATTTT. This gives the protein CASSQYIRNQPQHF. Full variable domain (remainder filled in from reference TRBV16 and TRBJ1-5): GEEVAQTPKHLVRGEGQKAKLYCAPIKGHSYVFWYQQVLKNEFKFLISFQNENVFDETGMPKERFSAKCLPNSPCSLEIQATKLEDSAVYFCASSQYIRNQPQHFGDGTRLSIL.